The sequence of this TCR beta chain was determined in a study of blood T cell repertoires in COVID-19. Overall study context: COVID-19 samples, acute and convalescent, were from the United States, Italy and Spain. PBMCs, B-cell-depleted T cells, or T cells were the source of the cDNA or gDNA that made up the material.

This CDR3 is 15 amino acids long. Germline-derived CDR1 and CDR2 are SEHNR and FQNEAQ (reference sequence). J gave up 4 bases and V 5 bases, and 10 bases lay outside the gene matches. The authors' processing: Estimation of nucleated cell counts relied on the amplification of reference gene primers. The protocol was immunoSEQ multiplex PCR, while the TCRdb copy is restricted to in-frame clones and leaves out a portion. V, J and clone size derive from that table, while D and trimming were established from the DNA sequence. Of about 230,000 clones in the sample, roughly 84% are singletons; the top ten hold 7.4%.

The sequence was collected from a woman aged 45-59 years with acute or convalescent COVID-19. Sample: peripheral blood. This chain links TRBV7-9 with TRBJ2-5; 7 bases are a match to TRBD1. CDR3 residues: CASSPDRARGETQYF. The CDR3 bases are TGTGCCAGCAGCCCCGACAGGGCAAGGGGAGAGACCCAGTACTTC.